This TCR beta chain stems from a study of T cells in Graves' hyperthyroidism and ophthalmopathy. At the level of the study: Peripheral blood was secured at the point of initial diagnosis, before any treatment. Notes on the study in general: Blood also contained most expanded thyroid clonotypes above 0.001.

Uncontrolled infection, other autoimmune disease, pregnancy or lactation excluded patients. Out of 10 ml of fresh peripheral blood came the PBMCs. About this clonotype: Its antigen is not known. A clone one base away is much larger, so this may be a read error.

The CDR3 runs 16 residues. RNA transcripts were the template for amplifying TCR beta CDR3 regions. First-round RT-PCR with HTBI primers amplified the TCR CDR3 region. TCRdb independently ran MiXCR on the multiplex PCR reads; one entry per CDR3 protein. Of fewer than 650,000 distinct CDR3 sequences listed, roughly 15% are singletons. The V gene is TRBV12-3 or TRBV12-4, the J gene TRBJ1-4; D gene ambiguous. Sequencing input: blood. The receptor comes from a woman in her thirties or forties with Graves' hyperthyroidism. CDR3 DNA sequence: TGTGCCAGCAGAGAAGACGGCCGATCAACTAATGAAAAACCGTTTTTT. Its translation: CASREDGRSTNEKPFF.